The TCR beta chain under discussion was sequenced for a study of OX40 agonist ivuxolimab in advanced cancers. Clones were read by immunoSEQ multiplex PCR, and TCRdb kept only the in-frame ones, dropping some. The sample shows tens of thousands of clones, 70% to 85% of them seen only once. Trimming took off 2 bases at V and 7 bases at J, with 8 bases between the two ends. Germline CDR1 is MNHEY and CDR2 is SVGAGI. The CDR3 consists of 13 residues. The TCR sequence derives from an adult with an advanced solid tumor such as melanoma, head and neck, liver or kidney cancer. The chain carries TRBV6-5 and TRBJ1-4; D is undetermined. This sample comprised CD4+ or CD8+ T cells sorted from blood, obtained in a trial of the OX40 agonist ivuxolimab. In nucleotides, the CDR3 is TGTGCCAGCAGTTACAGCGTAGGTGAAAAACTGTTTTTT. As protein: CASSYSVGEKLFF.